The rows below give T cell receptor beta chains drawn from one sample of a study of shared T cell receptors in the human thymus. Assay used: immunoSEQ multiplex PCR; TCRdb lists only in-frame clones, some missing. Of 700,000 to 750,000 clones in the sample, approximately 85% were seen once. The sample was also linked to a second study, of human thymus T cells.

Sequencing was performed on thymocytes. These receptor sequences come from a girl less than two years old with a congenital heart defect. Each CDR3 is given with its conserved first and last residue. The D gene is left open where the match is weak. A clone size is listed for some rows: how often the clone was seen (once, few, many), or a class if it is expanded.

CDR3 protein: CASSALPQAGGGYTF
CDR3 DNA: TGTGCCAGCAGCGCCTTACCCCAGGCGGGGGGTGGCTACACCTTC
clone size: .
D gene: .
V gene: TRBV7-9
J gene: TRBJ1-2

CDR3 protein: CASSKGLAGGPFTQTEQFF
CDR3 DNA: TGTGCCAGCAGCAAGGGACTAGCGGGGGGGCCTTTCACCCAAACTGAGCAGTTCTTC
clone size: .
D gene: TRBD2
V gene: TRBV5-5
J gene: TRBJ2-1

CDR3 protein: CASSVVPEARRAGTDTQYF
CDR3 DNA: TGTGCCAGCAGCGTAGTACCGGAGGCTAGACGGGCGGGCACAGATACGCAGTATTTT
clone size: .
D gene: .
V gene: TRBV9
J gene: TRBJ2-3

CDR3 protein: CASSQVARGGLYGYTF
CDR3 DNA: TGCGCCAGCAGCCAAGTGGCAAGGGGGGGCTTATATGGCTACACCTTC
clone size: .
D gene: .
V gene: TRBV4-3
J gene: TRBJ1-2

CDR3 protein: CATSRDKRNYGYTF
CDR3 DNA: TGTGCCACCAGCAGAGATAAGAGAAACTATGGCTACACCTTC
clone size: .
D gene: .
V gene: TRBV15
J gene: TRBJ1-2

CDR3 protein: CASSFTQGNEQFF
CDR3 DNA: TGTGCCAGCAGCTTTACACAGGGAAATGAGCAGTTCTTC
clone size: .
D gene: .
V gene: TRBV7-9
J gene: TRBJ2-1

CDR3 protein: CASSDMTGNQSLVSYEQYF
CDR3 DNA: TGTGCCAGCAGCGACATGACAGGGAACCAAAGCCTGGTCTCCTACGAGCAGTACTTC
clone size: .
D gene: TRBD1
V gene: TRBV11-2
J gene: TRBJ2-7

CDR3 protein: CAIRVREDGYTF
CDR3 DNA: TGTGCCATCAGGGTCCGGGAAGATGGCTACACCTTC
clone size: .
D gene: .
V gene: TRBV10-3
J gene: TRBJ1-2

CDR3 protein: CASSQEDLTGHQGYEQYF
CDR3 DNA: TGCGCCAGCAGCCAGGAAGACCTGACAGGACATCAGGGATACGAGCAGTACTTC
clone size: few
D gene: .
V gene: TRBV4-1
J gene: TRBJ2-7

CDR3 protein: CASSQVWSQGQVVRLGNEKLFF
CDR3 DNA: TGCGCCAGCAGCCAAGTGTGGTCGCAAGGACAGGTAGTGCGTTTGGGTAATGAAAAACTGTTTTTT
clone size: once
D gene: TRBD1
V gene: TRBV4-1
J gene: TRBJ1-4

CDR3 protein: CASSLRIQGPNTEAFF
CDR3 DNA: TGTGCCAGCAGCTTACGGATTCAGGGGCCGAACACTGAAGCTTTCTTT
clone size: few
D gene: .
V gene: TRBV7-9
J gene: TRBJ1-1

CDR3 protein: CATRKKQRGYF
CDR3 DNA: TGCGCCACCAGGAAGAAACAACGGGGGTACTTC
clone size: .
D gene: .
V gene: TRBV4-3
J gene: TRBJ2-7

CDR3 protein: CASGLGLGPSLKKSSYNEQFF
CDR3 DNA: TGTGCTAGTGGTTTGGGACTTGGGCCTAGCCTGAAGAAGAGCTCCTACAATGAGCAGTTCTTC
clone size: few
D gene: .
V gene: TRBV12-5
J gene: TRBJ2-1

CDR3 protein: CASSLAWTESQETQYF
CDR3 DNA: TGTGCCAGCAGCTTAGCATGGACAGAGAGCCAAGAGACCCAGTACTTC
clone size: .
D gene: .
V gene: TRBV7-7
J gene: TRBJ2-5

CDR3 protein: CASSVGHWGTEAFF
CDR3 DNA: TGTGCCAGCAGTGTGGGACACTGGGGAACTGAAGCTTTCTTT
clone size: .
D gene: .
V gene: TRBV6-5
J gene: TRBJ1-1

CDR3 protein: CASSSPRGREYGYTF
CDR3 DNA: TGTGCCAGCAGCTCCCCCCGAGGCAGGGAATATGGCTACACCTTC
clone size: .
D gene: .
V gene: TRBV11-2
J gene: TRBJ1-2

CDR3 protein: CASSQGTYNSPLHF
CDR3 DNA: TGTGCCAGCAGCCAGGGGACTTATAATTCACCCCTCCACTTT
clone size: .
D gene: .
V gene: TRBV14
J gene: TRBJ1-6

CDR3 protein: CASSPGGRQDWDEQFF
CDR3 DNA: TGTGCCAGCAGCCCAGGTGGGAGACAGGATTGGGATGAGCAGTTCTTC
clone size: .
D gene: .
V gene: TRBV4-2
J gene: TRBJ2-1

CDR3 protein: CASDLLPLWATGTPLSNQPQHF
CDR3 DNA: TGTGCCAGCGACCTCCTCCCTCTATGGGCGACAGGGACCCCCCTTAGCAATCAGCCCCAGCATTTT
clone size: .
D gene: TRBD1
V gene: TRBV2
J gene: TRBJ1-5

CDR3 protein: CASSPTGHRTPSNQPQHF
CDR3 DNA: TGCGCCAGCAGCCCAACCGGACACAGGACCCCTAGCAATCAGCCCCAGCATTTT
clone size: .
D gene: .
V gene: TRBV4-1
J gene: TRBJ1-5

CDR3 protein: CASSLGHTSPTGELFF
CDR3 DNA: TGTGCCAGCAGCTTGGGTCACACCTCACCCACCGGGGAGCTGTTTTTT
clone size: once
D gene: .
V gene: TRBV5-6
J gene: TRBJ2-2

CDR3 protein: CASSKDARGEKLFF
CDR3 DNA: TGTGCCAGCAGTAAGGACGCTCGAGGGGAAAAACTGTTTTTT
clone size: .
D gene: .
V gene: TRBV6-1
J gene: TRBJ1-4

CDR3 protein: CASSDGGQGLIGEKLFF
CDR3 DNA: TGTGCCAGCAGTGATGGTGGACAGGGTCTTATTGGGGAAAAACTGTTTTTT
clone size: few
D gene: TRBD1
V gene: TRBV6-1
J gene: TRBJ1-4

CDR3 protein: CASSTPSTGGPPNYGYTF
CDR3 DNA: TGTGCCAGTAGTACCCCCTCCACAGGGGGCCCACCTAACTATGGCTACACCTTC
clone size: .
D gene: TRBD1
V gene: TRBV19
J gene: TRBJ1-2

CDR3 protein: CASSLPFWGQVRSGNTIYF
CDR3 DNA: TGTGCCAGCAGCCTCCCATTCTGGGGACAGGTGCGCTCTGGAAACACCATATATTTT
clone size: .
D gene: TRBD1
V gene: TRBV7-2
J gene: TRBJ1-3

CDR3 protein: CASSQESPGRYEQYF
CDR3 DNA: TGCGCCAGCAGCCAAGAGAGCCCAGGGCGCTACGAGCAGTACTTC
clone size: .
D gene: .
V gene: TRBV4-1
J gene: TRBJ2-7

CDR3 protein: CASSVAGKVNDEQYF
CDR3 DNA: TGTGCCAGCAGCGTAGCGGGTAAGGTTAACGACGAGCAGTACTTC
clone size: .
D gene: .
V gene: TRBV9
J gene: TRBJ2-7

CDR3 protein: CASSLIQGARYYGYTF
CDR3 DNA: TGTGCCAGCAGTTTAATACAGGGGGCGCGATATTATGGCTACACCTTC
clone size: .
D gene: TRBD1
V gene: TRBV27
J gene: TRBJ1-2

CDR3 protein: CASSYEEFNTIYF
CDR3 DNA: TGTGCCAGCAGTTATGAGGAATTCAACACCATATATTTT
clone size: .
D gene: .
V gene: TRBV6-6
J gene: TRBJ1-3

CDR3 protein: CASSLRAGEKLFF
CDR3 DNA: TGTGCCAGCAGCCTCCGCGCGGGAGAAAAACTGTTTTTT
clone size: .
D gene: .
V gene: TRBV28
J gene: TRBJ1-4

CDR3 protein: CASSVASAFGGYSVNTEAFF
CDR3 DNA: TGTGCCAGCAGCGTAGCCTCTGCCTTCGGGGGTTATTCCGTGAACACTGAAGCTTTCTTT
clone size: .
D gene: .
V gene: TRBV9
J gene: TRBJ1-1

CDR3 protein: CASSLGAQGKGETQYF
CDR3 DNA: TGTGCCAGCAGCTTAGGGGCACAGGGGAAGGGAGAGACCCAGTACTTC
clone size: .
D gene: TRBD1
V gene: TRBV7-2
J gene: TRBJ2-5

CDR3 protein: CASRLRGTNTEAFF
CDR3 DNA: TGTGCCAGCAGACTTCGGGGTACGAACACTGAAGCTTTCTTT
clone size: .
D gene: .
V gene: TRBV6-5
J gene: TRBJ1-1

CDR3 protein: CASSPVGGWAYEQYF
CDR3 DNA: TGTGCCAGCAGCCCGGTGGGGGGTTGGGCCTACGAGCAGTACTTC
clone size: once
D gene: .
V gene: TRBV7-6
J gene: TRBJ2-7

CDR3 protein: CSAVTRLIYNEQFF
CDR3 DNA: TGCAGCGCCGTAACTAGACTAATATACAATGAGCAGTTCTTC
clone size: .
D gene: .
V gene: TRBV29-1
J gene: TRBJ2-1

CDR3 protein: CASSSRRTTGTDTQYF
CDR3 DNA: TGCGCCAGCAGCAGCCGGAGGACGACGGGCACAGATACGCAGTATTTT
clone size: .
D gene: .
V gene: TRBV5-1
J gene: TRBJ2-3

CDR3 protein: CASSETLVRGADTQYF
CDR3 DNA: TGCGCCAGCAGCGAAACCTTGGTACGGGGGGCAGATACGCAGTATTTT
clone size: .
D gene: TRBD2
V gene: TRBV5-1
J gene: TRBJ2-3

CDR3 protein: CASSQDIGDRPEAFF
CDR3 DNA: TGTGCCAGCAGCCAAGATATAGGGGATAGGCCTGAAGCTTTCTTT
clone size: .
D gene: .
V gene: TRBV4-2
J gene: TRBJ1-1

CDR3 protein: CASSVGPGLASNEQFF
CDR3 DNA: TGTGCCAGCAGCGTAGGCCCGGGACTAGCATCGAATGAGCAGTTCTTC
clone size: .
D gene: TRBD2
V gene: TRBV9
J gene: TRBJ2-1

CDR3 protein: CASSVEKGVFGTDTQYF
CDR3 DNA: TGTGCCAGCAGCGTAGAGAAGGGAGTGTTTGGCACAGATACGCAGTATTTT
clone size: .
D gene: .
V gene: TRBV9
J gene: TRBJ2-3

CDR3 protein: CASSLLSTGARGAYGYTF
CDR3 DNA: TGTGCCAGCAGTTTATTATCGACAGGGGCTAGGGGAGCGTATGGCTACACCTTC
clone size: .
D gene: TRBD1
V gene: TRBV28
J gene: TRBJ1-2

CDR3 protein: CASSQDKKGTRVSYEQYF
CDR3 DNA: TGTGCCAGCAGCCAAGATAAAAAAGGGACAAGGGTCTCCTACGAGCAGTACTTC
clone size: .
D gene: .
V gene: TRBV14
J gene: TRBJ2-7

CDR3 protein: CASSPVDGQKNTEAFF
CDR3 DNA: TGTGCCAGCAGCCCCGTAGATGGACAGAAGAACACTGAAGCTTTCTTT
clone size: few
D gene: .
V gene: TRBV5-4
J gene: TRBJ1-1

CDR3 protein: CASSSSAGGPGDTQYF
CDR3 DNA: TGCGCCAGCAGCTCTTCTGCGGGGGGGCCAGGAGATACGCAGTATTTT
clone size: few
D gene: TRBD2
V gene: TRBV5-1
J gene: TRBJ2-3

CDR3 protein: CSGGTGGGGYTF
CDR3 DNA: TGCAGCGGTGGGACAGGGGGAGGTGGCTACACCTTC
clone size: .
D gene: TRBD1
V gene: TRBV29-1
J gene: TRBJ1-2